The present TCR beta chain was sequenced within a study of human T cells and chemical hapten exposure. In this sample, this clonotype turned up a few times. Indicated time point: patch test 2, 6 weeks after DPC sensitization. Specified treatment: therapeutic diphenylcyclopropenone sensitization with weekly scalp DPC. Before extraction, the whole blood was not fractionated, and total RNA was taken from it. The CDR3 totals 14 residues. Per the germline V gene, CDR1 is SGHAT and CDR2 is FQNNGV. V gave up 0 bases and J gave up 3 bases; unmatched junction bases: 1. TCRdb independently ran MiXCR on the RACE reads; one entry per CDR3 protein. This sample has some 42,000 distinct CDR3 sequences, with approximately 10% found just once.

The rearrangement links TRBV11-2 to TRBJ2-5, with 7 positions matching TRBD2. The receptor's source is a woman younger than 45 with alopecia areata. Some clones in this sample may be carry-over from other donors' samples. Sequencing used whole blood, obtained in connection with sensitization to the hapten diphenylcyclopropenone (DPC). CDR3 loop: CASSLDLAEETQYF. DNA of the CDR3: TGTGCCAGCAGCTTAGATCTAGCGGAAGAGACCCAGTACTTC.